This T cell receptor beta chain originates from a study of cytomegalovirus exposure and HLA in healthy donors. The V gene lost 4 bases and the J gene lost 6 bases, with 7 bases spanning the gap. The CDR3 consists of 10 residues. Germline V gene data show CDR1 as SQVTM and CDR2 as ANQGSEA. With respect to this clone: The antigen is undetermined.

Both 60 Vbeta primers and 13 Jbeta primers went into the PCR. Sequencing was performed with immunoSEQ multiplex PCR; in TCRdb, only in-frame clones are kept and a portion is missing. The sample lists 250,000 or so clones, 80% to 95% occurring once. Study outcomes and limitations: Reportedly, diagnosis of cytomegalovirus status by the classifier showed high specificity and sensitivity. Rare TCR sequences dominated, though some public TCRs recurred in many donors.

The clonotype comes from a girl aged 2-10 years in good health and CMV-seronegative. Sequencing was performed on PBMCs. The V call is TRBV29-1, the J call TRBJ2-7; possible D gene TRBD2, 5 bases. In DNA form, the CDR3 reads TGCAGCGTTGTCCGGGGCGAGCAGTACTTC. Protein sequence: CSVVRGEQYF.